Following are 16 T cell receptor beta chains from one sample sequenced in a study of T cell changes during pregnancy in multiple sclerosis. TCRdb's copy holds only in-frame clones and misses some; the assay was immunoSEQ multiplex PCR. The sample lists around 30,000 clones; 93% were seen once. The sequencing here drew on CD4+ T cells from peripheral blood mononuclear cells, taken after pregnancy. The receptor source for this set is a female donor with multiple sclerosis, enrolled in a pregnancy study.

This clone is a singleton in its sample. The V call is TRBV27, the J call TRBJ2-2; TRBD1 is a possible D gene (6 bases). The CDR3 extends over 14 amino acids. CDR1 and CDR2 (germline): MNHEY, SMNVEV (reference sequence). The ends were cut back, 7 bases at V and 0 bases at J, with 9 bases in the middle. The CDR3 DNA reads TGTGCCAGCATGGGGACAACGAACACCGGGGAGCTGTTTTTT. Translated, it gives CASMGTTNTGELFF.

The chain employs TRBV7-2 and TRBJ2-7; D ambiguous. The germline CDR1 and CDR2 sequences are SGHTA and FQGNSA. CDR3 length equals 14 residues. The V end lost 0 bases, the J end lost 0 bases, and 6 bases lay between the germline ends. The CDR3 sequence: CASSLAVNSYEQYF. The CDR3, as DNA: TGTGCCAGCAGCTTAGCTGTCAACTCCTACGAGCAGTACTTC.

J is TRBJ1-1 and V is TRBV4-3; no clear D. The germline V gene encodes CDR1 LGHNA and CDR2 YSLEER. Trimming removed 0 bases from V and 5 bases from J, with 10 bases in between. The length of the CDR3 is 14 residues. CDR3 DNA sequence: TGCGCCAGCAGCCAAGAGCGGGTAGGGACTGAAGCTTTCTTT. It yields the protein CASSQERVGTEAFF.

The count of this clone is one. This chain uses TRBV6-1 with TRBJ1-6; TRBD1 matches at 8 bases. V dropped 2 bases and J dropped 8; count of bases not matched to a gene: 2. The germline V gene encodes CDR1 MNHNS and CDR2 SASEGT. This CDR3 region has 14 residues. CDR3 nucleotide sequence: TGTGCCAGCAGTGAATTGGACAGGGATTCACCCCTCCACTTT. It is translated as CASSELDRDSPLHF.

V is TRBV5-6 and J is TRBJ1-6; D is uncertain. CDR1 and CDR2 from the germline V gene are SGHDT and YYEEEE. Trimming left V 1 base short and J 6 bases short, with 14 bases between. The CDR3 is made up of 16 amino acids. CDR3 in DNA: TGTGCCAGCAGCTTGTTTAACGCAGGCATTAATTCACCCCTCCACTTT. Amino acids: CASSLFNAGINSPLHF.

This clone was seen just once. The rearrangement joins TRBV5-1 to TRBJ2-1; 9 bases match TRBD2. This CDR3 spans 20 amino acids. The V gene's germline CDR1 is SGHRS and CDR2 YFSETQ. The V segment lost 0 bases and the J segment 7 bases; nucleotides outside the gene matches: 20. In nucleotides, the CDR3 is TGCGCCAGCAGCTTGGGAGGACGGGCCCGTGGCGGGAGGGGAAATAATGAGCAGTTCTTC. As protein: CASSLGGRARGGRGNNEQFF.

The V and J genes are TRBV4-3 and TRBJ2-1; a weak D match, TRBD2 (6 bases). The V end lost 4 bases, the J end lost 9 bases, and 19 bases lay between the germline ends. Germline V CDR1 and CDR2: LGHNA, YSLEER. This CDR3 comprises 15 residues. Written as DNA, the CDR3 is TGCGCCAGCAGCCCCAAGGGCGGGGATGGAGGTGAGCAGTTCTTC. It encodes CASSPKGGDGGEQFF.

The J gene is TRBJ1-4, the V gene TRBV30, with 11 bases that match TRBD1. The CDR3 totals 16 residues. The junction had 7 bases not matched to a gene; V was cut back by 1 base and J by 6 bases. CDR1 and CDR2 (germline): GTSNPN, SVGIG (reference sequence). The CDR3 DNA is TGTGCCTGGAGTGCCGCCGGACAGGGGGCGTATGAAAAACTGTTTTTT. Residues: CAWSAAGQGAYEKLFF.

The gene calls are TRBV28 and TRBJ1-2; 7 nucleotides agree with TRBD1. J lost 1 base, V lost 5 bases, and 10 bases had no gene match. Germline assignment: CDR1 MDHEN and CDR2 SYDVKM. This CDR3 is built from 16 residues. CDR3 region: CASSQGGSDNNYGYTF. The CDR3, as DNA: TGTGCCAGCAGTCAAGGGGGCAGCGATAATAACTATGGCTACACCTTC.

This clone was found once. This chain connects TRBV2 to TRBJ1-2; 7 bases fit TRBD1. This CDR3 is built from 14 residues. Germline CDR1 SNHLY, CDR2 FYNNEI. Trimming cost V 5 bases and J 2 bases; bases outside gene matches: 5. CDR3 residues: CASSFTGANYGYTF. In DNA, the CDR3 is TGTGCCAGCAGTTTTACAGGGGCCAACTATGGCTACACCTTC.

J is TRBJ2-5 and V is TRBV7-2; 8 nucleotides agree with TRBD1. Per germline, CDR1 SGHTA and CDR2 FQGNSA. V was pared by 4 bases and J by 7 bases, with 5 bases of the junction left unmatched. The CDR3 spans 13 residues. The CDR3 reads CASSSGQGWTQYF. CDR3 coding DNA: TGTGCCAGCAGCTCAGGACAGGGTTGGACCCAGTACTTC.

The CDR3 nucleotides are TGTGCCAGCAGTGACTCTACTAGCGGGAAGCATGAGCAGTTCTTC. Its protein is CASSDSTSGKHEQFF. The chain couples TRBV6-4 to TRBJ2-1, with 10 bases aligning to TRBD2. The germline V gene has CDR1 MRHNA and CDR2 SNTAGT. With V trimmed by 0 bases and J by 8 bases, 4 bases remained unmatched. The CDR3 has 15 residues.

The chain carries TRBV27 and TRBJ1-1, with a tentative D call TRBD1 (6 bases). V was pared by 5 bases and J by 0 bases, with 13 bases between. CDR3 size: 15 residues. Germline V gives CDR1 MNHEY, CDR2 SMNVEV (reference sequence). The CDR3 DNA sequence: TGTGCCAGCAGTACCCGGACAGACATGAACACTGAAGCTTTCTTT. Encoded protein: CASSTRTDMNTEAFF.

J is TRBJ2-1 and V is TRBV7-9; 8 bases are a match to TRBD2. The CDR3 is 19 amino acids. Trimming cost V 4 bases and J 5 bases; bases outside gene matches: 19. Germline lookup yields CDR1 SEHNR and CDR2 FQNEAQ (reference sequence). The CDR3 is CASSSPLGRRGALNNEQFF. CDR3 coding DNA: TGTGCCAGCAGCTCACCCTTGGGCCGGCGGGGGGCCCTTAACAATGAGCAGTTCTTC.

This chain links TRBV7-2 with TRBJ1-3; D remains unclear. V shed 0 bases and J shed 11 bases, with 11 bases lying between them. In germline, CDR1 is SGHTA, CDR2 FQGNSA. This CDR3 region has 13 residues. CDR3 amino acids: CASSLAEGRAIYF. The CDR3 nucleotides are TGTGCCAGCAGCTTAGCCGAGGGCAGAGCCATATATTTT.

This chain links TRBV25-1 with TRBJ1-1; D unresolved. V lost 6 bases, J lost 3 bases, and 14 bases lay in between. This CDR3 spans 14 amino acids. CDR1 and CDR2 (germline): MGHDK, SYGVNS. CDR3 in amino acids: CASRGELFDTEAFF. The DNA for the CDR3 is TGTGCCAGCAGGGGAGAACTGTTTGACACTGAAGCTTTCTTT. The whole variable domain, filled in from reference TRBV25-1 and TRBJ1-1, reads EADIYQTPRYLVIGTGKKITLECSQTMGHDKMYWYQQDPGMELHLIHYSYGVNSTEKGDLSSESTVSRIRTEHFPLTLESARPSHTSQYLCASRGELFDTEAFFGQGTRLTVV.